The 32 T cell receptor beta chains given below trace back to one sample, sequenced in a study of CD8+ T cells in alopecia areata. In each case, RNA was isolated and then reverse transcribed into cDNA as the sequencing template. Profiling relied on immunoSEQ multiplex PCR, and the TCRdb table lists in-frame clones only, not all of them. The sample includes approximately 150,000 clones, around 86% of them seen just once. As for treatment: oral pan-JAK inhibitor, 5-10 mg twice daily. Sequencing used CD8+ T cells sorted from blood, obtained at week 4, from a patient treated with tofacitinib. Source of these receptors: a human donor with alopecia areata.

This chain connects TRBV5-4 to TRBJ2-3, with D possibly matching TRBD2 (5 bases). Looked up from germline, CDR1 is SGHNT and CDR2 is YYREEE (reference sequence). Trimming shortened V by 3 bases and J by 0 bases, and 14 bases separated the two germline ends. This CDR3 contains 16 residues. CDR3: CASSSLASLSTDTQYF. In DNA form, the CDR3 reads TGTGCCAGCAGCTCGCTCGCTAGCTTGAGCACAGATACGCAGTATTTT.

This rearrangement joins TRBV30 to TRBJ2-7, with D perhaps being TRBD1 or TRBD2 (5 bases each). The germline CDR1 and CDR2 sequences are GTSNPN and SVGIG (reference sequence). Deletions cut 0 bases from V and 0 bases from J, with 9 bases between. This CDR3 region has 14 residues. In DNA, the CDR3 is TGTGCCTGGAGTGTCGGGGCCCTCTCCTACGAGCAGTACTTC. Amino acids: CAWSVGALSYEQYF. The whole variable domain, filled in from reference TRBV30 and TRBJ2-7, reads SQTIHQWPATLVQPVGSPLSLECTVEGTSNPNLYWYRQAAGRGLQLLFYSVGIGQISSEVPQNLSASRPQDRQFILSSKKLLLSDSGFYLCAWSVGALSYEQYFGPGTRLTVT.

V is TRBV27 and J is TRBJ2-7; 9 nucleotides line up with TRBD2. Germline V gene lookup returns CDR1 MNHEY and CDR2 SMNVEV (reference sequence). The CDR3 length is 15 residues. Trimming at V came to 4 bases and at J to 2 bases, leaving 6 bases not matched to a gene. The CDR3 reads CASSSSGRFAYEQYF. The CDR3 DNA sequence: TGTGCCAGCAGTTCCAGCGGGAGGTTTGCCTACGAGCAGTACTTC.

The gene calls are TRBV14 and TRBJ2-7; D unclear. With 0 bases removed from V and 0 bases from J, the gap between germline ends came to 12 bases. The CDR3 sequence is 16 residues long. Germline V gene lookup returns CDR1 SGHDN and CDR2 FVKESK. The CDR3 DNA is TGTGCCAGCAGCCAAGAGACCCAGGCGAGCTCCTACGAGCAGTACTTC. This translates into CASSQETQASSYEQYF.

This rearrangement joins TRBV4-1 to TRBJ2-1, with D perhaps given as TRBD1 or TRBD2 (6 bases each). The germline V and J ends were trimmed by 4 bases and 3 bases, with 13 bases remaining between them. Germline CDR1 is MGHRA and CDR2 is YSYEKL. The CDR3 has 15 residues. The CDR3 protein is CASSPRDNDYNEQFF. CDR3 coding DNA: TGCGCCAGCAGCCCGCGGGACAACGACTACAATGAGCAGTTCTTC.

This chain links TRBV27 with TRBJ2-1, with 10 bases identical to TRBD2. J lost 2 bases, V lost 7 bases, and 8 bases had no gene match. This CDR3 is 16 amino acids long. Looked up from germline, CDR1 is MNHEY and CDR2 is SMNVEV (reference sequence). CDR3 nucleotide sequence: TGTGCCAGCACCTTATTAGCGGGGGGCCCCTACAATGAGCAGTTCTTC. It translates to CASTLLAGGPYNEQFF.

The V call is TRBV25-1, the J call TRBJ2-2, with 11 nucleotides matching TRBD1. Unmatched junction bases numbered 5, after V lost 3 bases and J lost 5 bases. The CDR3 contains 16 residues. Germline loops: CDR1 MGHDK, CDR2 SYGVNS. CDR3 protein: CASSEDRGHRTGELFF. The CDR3 coding sequence is TGTGCCAGCAGTGAGGACAGGGGGCATAGGACCGGGGAGCTGTTTTTT. Full variable domain (outside the CDR3, taken from reference TRBV25-1 and TRBJ2-2): EADIYQTPRYLVIGTGKKITLECSQTMGHDKMYWYQQDPGMELHLIHYSYGVNSTEKGDLSSESTVSRIRTEHFPLTLESARPSHTSQYLCASSEDRGHRTGELFFGEGSRLTVL.

About this clone: This sample includes further DNA sequences coding for the same CDR3. The chain joins TRBV5-6 to TRBJ1-5; D not certain. CDR1 is SGHDT and CDR2 is YYEEEE in the germline V gene. Trimming removed 5 bases at V and 0 bases at J, with 3 bases between. CDR3 length: 12 amino acids. The CDR3 sequence: CASSYSNQPQHF. The CDR3 DNA sequence: TGTGCCAGCAGTTATAGCAATCAGCCCCAGCATTTT.

The rearrangement joins TRBV5-4 to TRBJ1-2, with D perhaps matching TRBD1 (5 bases). CDR3 length: 15 residues. Between the trimmed V and J ends, which lost 2 bases and 0 bases, there was a span of 11 bases. The germline V gene has CDR1 SGHNT and CDR2 YYREEE (reference sequence). The CDR3 spells CASSFAGGSNYGYTF. The DNA of the CDR3 is TGTGCCAGCAGCTTCGCCGGGGGATCTAACTATGGCTACACCTTC.

This clone has a single count. The V and J genes are TRBV27 and TRBJ2-3; D unclear. In germline, CDR1 is MNHEY, CDR2 SMNVEV (reference sequence). V was cut by 0 bases and J by 4 bases, with 14 bases left in between. CDR3 length: 16 amino acids. In DNA form, the CDR3 reads TGTGCCAGCAGTTTATCGAGACTGACAATTTCAGATACGCAGTATTTT. Translation: CASSLSRLTISDTQYF.

This CDR3 is CASSSGEAYDTQYF. The CDR3 DNA reads TGTGCCAGCAGTTCAGGGGAAGCCTACGATACGCAGTATTTT. The gene calls are TRBV6-5 and TRBJ2-3; D might be TRBD1 (6 bases). The V end was cut by 4 bases, the J end by 6 bases, with 14 bases between. Germline values: CDR1 MNHEY, CDR2 SVGAGI. This CDR3 is built from 14 residues.

This chain uses TRBV27 with TRBJ1-6, with D possibly TRBD1 on 5 matching bases. Germline CDR1 MNHEY, CDR2 SMNVEV (reference sequence). V was clipped by 2 bases and J by 10 bases, with 12 bases between them. The CDR3 has 14 amino acids. For the CDR3, the DNA is TGTGCCAGCAGTTTAAAGCAGGGTTGGTCACCCCTCCACTTT. It codes for CASSLKQGWSPLHF.

The chain recombines TRBV4-1 with TRBJ2-7; 8 bases match TRBD1. Trimming cost V 5 bases and J 2 bases; bases outside gene matches: 8. Germline V gene data show CDR1 as MGHRA and CDR2 as YSYEKL. The CDR3 consists of 15 residues. The CDR3 bases are TGCGCCAGCAGCTTAACTCCGGGACAGGCCTACGAGCAGTACTTC. It yields the protein CASSLTPGQAYEQYF.

The chain recombines TRBV19 with TRBJ2-1, with 7 bases lining up with TRBD2. The V gene's germline CDR1 is LNHDA and CDR2 SQIVND (reference sequence). Trimming removed 1 base from V and 8 bases from J; junction bases left unmatched: 5. The CDR3 consists of 14 residues. The CDR3: CASSIAGTKDEQFF. The CDR3 nucleotides are TGTGCCAGTAGTATAGCGGGGACTAAGGATGAGCAGTTCTTC.

The chain couples TRBV27 to TRBJ1-1, with 7 bases aligning to TRBD1. The CDR3 spans 15 residues. Per germline, CDR1 MNHEY and CDR2 SMNVEV (reference sequence). Trimming removed 5 bases from V and 1 base from J; junction bases left unmatched: 7. CDR3 in DNA: TGTGCCAGCAGTCAAACGACAGGGACGAACACTGAAGCTTTCTTT. It specifies CASSQTTGTNTEAFF.

This sequence joins TRBV4-1 and TRBJ2-1, with D possibly being TRBD2 (5 bases). The length of the CDR3 is 16 residues. Trimming cost V 5 bases and J 0 bases, with 14 bases left between them. The germline V gene encodes CDR1 MGHRA and CDR2 YSYEKL. CDR3 sequence (DNA): TGCGCCAGCAGCTTGGACGGACTGAGCTCCTACAATGAGCAGTTCTTC. Translating gives CASSLDGLSSYNEQFF.

The rearrangement links TRBV5-1 to TRBJ2-2, with D possibly TRBD2 on 6 matching bases. V lost 0 bases and J 3 bases, leaving 18 bases between the germline ends. CDR1 is SGHRS, CDR2 YFSETQ, per germline. This CDR3 contains 18 residues. The CDR3, as DNA: TGCGCCAGCAGCTTGGTCCTGGGGAGGCCGGGGGACACCGGGGAGCTGTTTTTT. It codes for CASSLVLGRPGDTGELFF.

The V gene is TRBV27, the J gene TRBJ1-1, with D possibly being TRBD1 (5 bases). The CDR3 has 15 residues. V was trimmed by 4 bases and J by 4 bases, leaving 16 bases between them. CDR1 is MNHEY and CDR2 is SMNVEV in the germline V gene (reference sequence). This chain's CDR3 is CASSYGAQAGTEAFF. The CDR3 coding sequence is TGTGCCAGCAGTTACGGGGCCCAAGCGGGCACTGAAGCTTTCTTT.

The J gene is TRBJ2-7, the V gene TRBV7-9; D call uncertain. The germline gives CDR1 SEHNR, CDR2 FQNEAQ (reference sequence). V shed 5 bases and J shed 1 base, with 12 bases lying between them. This CDR3 region has 14 residues. The CDR3 loop reads CASSGTEESYEQYF. CDR3 nucleotide sequence: TGTGCCAGCAGCGGAACAGAAGAATCCTACGAGCAGTACTTC.

The chain combines TRBV7-9 with TRBJ2-7, with 8 bases fitting TRBD1. The trim removed 4 bases at V and 8 bases at J, leaving 13 bases unmatched. Germline V lookup: CDR1 SEHNR, CDR2 FQNEAQ (reference sequence). The CDR3 has 15 amino acids. CDR3 amino acids: CASSSTGQGPYKQYF. The CDR3 nucleotides read TGTGCCAGCAGCTCTACCGGACAGGGACCTTACAAGCAGTACTTC.

The chain carries TRBV27 and TRBJ1-5, with 9 bases fitting TRBD1. V shed 5 bases and J 3 bases; nucleotides not matched to a gene: 11. This CDR3 spans 17 amino acids. Looked up from germline, CDR1 is MNHEY and CDR2 is SMNVEV (reference sequence). The CDR3 sequence is CASSTKAGTGNNQPQHF. Here the CDR3 DNA reads TGTGCCAGCAGTACTAAAGCCGGGACAGGGAACAATCAGCCCCAGCATTTT.

The V and J genes are TRBV19 and TRBJ1-2, with D tentatively TRBD1 (5 bases). CDR1 is LNHDA, CDR2 SQIVND, per germline (reference sequence). Trimming cost V 10 bases and J 5 bases, with 8 bases left between them. The CDR3 loop spans 10 amino acids. CDR3 amino acids: CATRDYGYTF. The CDR3 bases are TGTGCCACCAGGGATTATGGCTACACCTTC.

The rearrangement joins TRBV29-1 to TRBJ2-7, with D possibly being TRBD2 (6 bases). V was shortened by 4 bases and J by 0 bases, with 10 bases between the two germline ends. The CDR3 has 13 amino acids. Germline CDR1 is SQVTM and CDR2 is ANQGSEA. DNA of the CDR3: TGCAGCGTTGCGGAGGGCAGCTCCTACGAGCAGTACTTC. It codes for CSVAEGSSYEQYF.

The chain couples TRBV2 to TRBJ2-2; 8 bases are a match to TRBD1. CDR3 length: 17 residues. J gave up 2 bases and V 5 bases, and 10 bases lay outside the gene matches. Germline V CDR1 and CDR2: SNHLY, FYNNEI. The CDR3 region is CASSQDRASLNTGELFF. The DNA of the CDR3 is TGTGCCAGCAGTCAGGACAGGGCGTCCCTTAACACCGGGGAGCTGTTTTTT. The whole variable domain, filled in from reference TRBV2 and TRBJ2-2, reads EPEVTQTPSHQVTQMGQEVILRCVPISNHLYFYWYRQILGQKVEFLVSFYNNEISEKSEIFDDQFSVERPDGSNFTLKIRSTKLEDSAMYFCASSQDRASLNTGELFFGEGSRLTVL.

The chain uses TRBV5-1 and TRBJ1-1; 10 bases fit TRBD1. Germline assignment: CDR1 SGHRS and CDR2 YFSETQ. The CDR3 has 16 residues. V was clipped by 4 bases and J by 1 base; unmatched bases: 7. The CDR3 here is CASSGGTGAENTEAFF. In DNA, the CDR3 is TGCGCCAGCAGCGGTGGGACAGGGGCCGAGAACACTGAAGCTTTCTTT.

This rearrangement joins TRBV4-1 to TRBJ1-4, with a tentative D call TRBD1 (5 bases). The CDR3 consists of 13 residues. Looked up from germline, CDR1 is MGHRA and CDR2 is YSYEKL. The V end was cut by 2 bases, the J end by 7 bases, with 8 bases between. The DNA of the CDR3 is TGCGCCAGCAGCCAACAAGACAGTGAAAAACTGTTTTTT. Encoded protein: CASSQQDSEKLFF.

The CDR3 is CASNHPLRQGRNTEAFF. The CDR3, as DNA: TGTGCCAGCAACCATCCCCTTCGGCAGGGCCGGAACACTGAAGCTTTCTTT. The chain joins TRBV7-9 to TRBJ1-1, with a tentative D call TRBD1 (5 bases). Germline V gene lookup returns CDR1 SEHNR and CDR2 FQNEAQ (reference sequence). The CDR3 totals 17 residues. Deletions cut 7 bases from V and 1 base from J, with 22 bases between.

The chain joins TRBV18 to TRBJ2-1; D gene ambiguous. Per germline, CDR1 KGHSH and CDR2 LQKENI. Trimming pared 2 bases from V and 7 bases from J, leaving 6 bases between. The CDR3 is 12 residues long. CDR3 loop: CASSPGVNEQFF. CDR3 in DNA: TGTGCCAGCTCACCAGGGGTAAATGAGCAGTTCTTC.

The gene calls are TRBV21-1 and TRBJ2-1; the table's D call, TRBD2, was not checked against the DNA. TRBV21-1 is a pseudogene segment. This CDR3 comprises 14 residues. The CDR3, as DNA: TGTGCCAGCAGCAATGCGCGGGGGTACAATGAGCAGTTCTTC. This sequence encodes CASSNARGYNEQFF.

The rearrangement uses TRBV7-6 and TRBJ2-3, with 7 bases matching TRBD2. J gave up 6 bases and V 2 bases, and 14 bases lay outside the gene matches. The CDR3 has 17 amino acids. Germline V gene lookup returns CDR1 SGHVS and CDR2 FNYEAQ. CDR3 DNA: TGTGCCAGCAGCTTACTCAGTCTGGACTCCGGGGGGGATACGCAGTATTTT. As protein: CASSLLSLDSGGDTQYF.

The chain couples TRBV6-1 to TRBJ2-1; TRBD1 is a possible D gene (6 bases). This CDR3 region has 14 residues. The V end lost 4 bases, the J end lost 7 bases, and 14 bases lay between the germline ends. Germline V gene sequence: CDR1 MNHNS, CDR2 SASEGT. Here the CDR3 reads CASSGRQVGNEQFF. The CDR3, as DNA: TGTGCCAGCAGTGGTCGACAGGTTGGTAATGAGCAGTTCTTC.

This clone came up a few times. This chain uses TRBV19 with TRBJ2-2; D gene unclear. V lost 4 bases to trimming and J lost 3 bases, with 0 bases between them. The CDR3 has 11 amino acids. Germline CDR1 reads LNHDA; CDR2 reads SQIVND (reference sequence). In DNA form, the CDR3 reads TGTGCCAGTAGTAACACCGGGGAGCTGTTTTTT. Amino acids: CASSNTGELFF.